This TCR beta chain is from a study of blood T cell repertoires in COVID-19. Study overall: The study drew acute and convalescent COVID-19 samples from the United States, Italy and Spain. Sample material is recorded as cDNA or gDNA derived from T cells, B-cell-depleted T cells, or PBMCs.

How the authors handled the data: Quantification of nucleated cells was approximated via reference gene primer amplification. TCRdb's copy holds only in-frame clones and misses some; the assay was immunoSEQ multiplex PCR. That table furnishes V, J and clone size, whereas the DNA furnished D and trimming. Counted here are about 120,000 clones, approximately 90% occurring once; the ten biggest clones make up about 2%. The V and J ends lost 4 bases and 4 bases, in that order; junction bases with no gene match: 13. Germline-derived CDR1 and CDR2 are SQVTM and ANQGSEA. The CDR3 runs 16 residues. The clonotype was recovered from a woman aged 50 to 65 with acute or convalescent COVID-19. The sequenced sample was peripheral blood. V and J are TRBV29-1 and TRBJ1-2; TRBD1 matches 9 bases. The CDR3 spells CSVADRGDGFGYGYTF. CDR3 nucleotides: TGCAGCGTTGCGGACAGGGGCGATGGTTTTGGCTATGGCTACACCTTC.